This entry lists 13 T cell receptor beta chains sequenced from one sample in a study of cytomegalovirus exposure and HLA in healthy donors. The PCR made use of 60 Vbeta and 13 Jbeta primers. TCRdb's copy holds only in-frame clones and misses some; the assay was immunoSEQ multiplex PCR. The data contain around 92,000 clones, approximately 82% of them seen just once; the ten biggest clones take up under 4.5%. Material: PBMCs. The receptors here all came from a female donor in good health and CMV-seropositive.

The CDR3 bases are TGTGCCAGCAGACGAACAGGGGCCGGCTACACCTTC. Protein sequence: CASRRTGAGYTF. The genes are TRBV6-5 and TRBJ1-2, with 7 bases lining up with TRBD1. V shed 6 bases, J shed 8 bases, and the junction held 6 bases outside the gene matches. CDR1 MNHEY and CDR2 SVGAGI come from the germline V gene. This CDR3 is 12 amino acids long.

J is TRBJ1-1 and V is TRBV2; no clear D gene. The CDR3 has 17 residues. Germline V lookup: CDR1 SNHLY, CDR2 FYNNEI. Trimming took off 2 bases at V and 5 bases at J, with 21 bases between the two ends. In nucleotides, the CDR3 is TGTGCCAGCAGTGAATGGAATAGTGGCAGCCGGGGAACTGAAGCTTTCTTT. This gives the protein CASSEWNSGSRGTEAFF.

V gene TRBV6-5 combines with J gene TRBJ1-5; TRBD1 might be the D (5 bases). Trimming took 2 bases from V and 9 from J, leaving 14 bases between them. Germline CDR1 reads MNHEY; CDR2 reads SVGAGI. The CDR3 has 14 amino acids. In DNA, the CDR3 is TGTGCCAGCAGTTACGCGGAGGGTCAGGGGCCCCAGCATTTT. This gives the protein CASSYAEGQGPQHF.

In its sample, this clone was seen once. The rearrangement uses TRBV9 and TRBJ1-1, with unresolved D. Germline V CDR1 and CDR2: SGDLS, YYNGEE. This CDR3 region has 14 residues. The V gene lost 4 bases and the J gene lost 11 bases, with 21 bases spanning the gap. The CDR3 sequence is CASSPRGRTGVAFF. As DNA, the CDR3 is TGTGCCAGCAGCCCGAGAGGACGGACCGGGGTGGCTTTCTTT.

Worth noting for this clone: Compared with germline, one end of the junction differs, possibly owing to a read error. The rearrangement joins TRBV7-7 to TRBJ1-1, with D tentatively TRBD1 (6 bases). This CDR3 region has 12 residues. Germline V lookup: CDR1 SSHAT, CDR2 FNYEAQ (reference sequence). CDR3 coding DNA: TGTGCTAGCAGCTTAGCGGGCAGGGGAGCTTTCTTT. Amino acid sequence: CASSLAGRGAFF.

The rearrangement uses TRBV6-5 and TRBJ1-2; no definite D call. The V gene lost 0 bases and the J gene lost 2 bases, with 10 bases spanning the gap. The CDR3 has 15 amino acids. Germline lookup yields CDR1 MNHEY and CDR2 SVGAGI. CDR3 amino acids: CASSYSSGLNYGYTF. For the CDR3, the DNA is TGTGCCAGCAGTTACTCTTCGGGGTTGAACTATGGCTACACCTTC.

V and J are TRBV7-2 and TRBJ2-7; D perhaps matches TRBD1 (5 bases). CDR1 SGHTA and CDR2 FQGNSA come from the germline V gene. Trimming pared 1 base from V and 1 base from J, leaving 11 bases between. The CDR3 spans 15 residues. CDR3 DNA sequence: TGTGCCAGCAGCTTAGTTGCAGGGTTGTCCTACGAGCAGTACTTC. Residues: CASSLVAGLSYEQYF.

This clone has a single count. J is TRBJ2-7 and V is TRBV7-8, with 9 bases fitting TRBD1. Germline CDR1 reads SGHVS; CDR2 reads FQNEAQ. This CDR3 spans 14 amino acids. Losses at the gene ends were 4 bases for V and 7 bases for J; bases not matched to a gene: 8. The CDR3 region is CASSWDRVAREQYF. CDR3 bases: TGTGCCAGCAGCTGGGACAGGGTGGCTCGAGAGCAGTACTTC.

The J gene is TRBJ2-3, the V gene TRBV7-2; TRBD1 might be the D (6 bases). Germline values: CDR1 SGHTA, CDR2 FQGNSA. The V end was cut by 2 bases, the J end by 2 bases, with 11 bases between. The CDR3 covers 15 residues. For the CDR3, the DNA is TGTGCCAGCAGCTTACGGGGACAAAACACAGATACGCAGTATTTT. It codes for CASSLRGQNTDTQYF.

This chain connects TRBV19 to TRBJ1-5, with 9 bases lining up with TRBD1. V gave up 8 bases and J gave up 3 bases; unmatched junction bases: 5. Germline V gives CDR1 LNHDA, CDR2 SQIVND (reference sequence). This CDR3 region has 14 residues. The CDR3 is CASDGTGTNQPQHF. The DNA of the CDR3 is TGTGCCAGTGACGGGACAGGGACCAATCAGCCCCAGCATTTT.

The rearrangement joins TRBV13 to TRBJ2-2, with a weak D call TRBD1 (5 bases). V lost 1 base and J 8 bases, leaving 5 bases between the germline ends. CDR3 length equals 12 residues. Germline assignment: CDR1 PRHDT and CDR2 FYEKMQ (reference sequence). The CDR3 region has the DNA TGTGCCAGCAGCTTAGCAGGGGGGGAGCTGTTTTTT. Protein: CASSLAGGELFF.

The V and J genes are TRBV4-1 and TRBJ2-1, with 12 bases identical to TRBD1. Trimming cost V 5 bases and J 8 bases; bases outside gene matches: 7. Germline V lookup: CDR1 MGHRA, CDR2 YSYEKL. This CDR3 region has 15 residues. CDR3: CASSYPGQGAHEQFF. CDR3 in DNA: TGCGCCAGCAGCTACCCGGGACAGGGGGCGCATGAGCAGTTCTTC.

The gene calls are TRBV10-1 and TRBJ1-1; 7 bases align to TRBD1. The CDR3 has 12 amino acids. V shed 9 bases and J 4 bases; nucleotides not matched to a gene: 5. The V gene's germline CDR1 is WNHNN and CDR2 SYGVQD (reference sequence). The CDR3 here is CARSKGATEAFF. In nucleotides, the CDR3 is TGCGCCAGATCCAAGGGGGCCACTGAAGCTTTCTTT.